A single sample gave rise to the 27 T cell receptor beta chains below, sequenced in a study of OX40 agonist ivuxolimab in advanced cancers. Produced via immunoSEQ multiplex PCR; TCRdb's table is partial and in-frame only. There are tens of thousands of clones in the sample; just under 90% occur only once, and about 1.5% lies in the top ten. The sequencing here drew on CD4+ or CD8+ T cells sorted from blood, taken in a trial of the OX40 agonist ivuxolimab. The receptors here all came from an adult with an advanced solid tumor such as melanoma, head and neck, liver or kidney cancer.

A few counts support this clone. The sample contains more than one DNA sequence encoding this CDR3. The J gene is TRBJ2-5, the V gene TRBV7-2; tentatively, D is TRBD2 (5 bases). This CDR3 is 14 amino acids long. Trimming pared 5 bases from V and 7 bases from J, leaving 17 bases between. Germline V lookup: CDR1 SGHTA, CDR2 FQGNSA. The CDR3 loop is CASSDGLAIGTQYF. CDR3 nucleotides: TGTGCCAGCAGCGACGGACTGGCCATAGGGACCCAGTACTTC.

This CDR3 is CASSMGNTGELFF. The CDR3 DNA reads as TGTGCCAGTAGTATGGGGAACACCGGGGAGCTGTTTTTT. The chain joins TRBV19 to TRBJ2-2, with D hard to call. This CDR3 comprises 13 residues. Trimming stripped 3 bases from V and 1 base from J, with 3 bases between. Germline assignment: CDR1 LNHDA and CDR2 SQIVND (reference sequence).

This rearrangement joins TRBV2 to TRBJ2-5; D gene unclear. The DNA end is more similar to TRBJ2-7, so the J call may be wrong. Germline assignment: CDR1 SNHLY and CDR2 FYNNEI. The CDR3 has 12 amino acids. CDR3 coding DNA: TGTGCCAGCAGTGTGATGGGTTACGAGCAGTACTTC. Its translation is CASSVMGYEQYF.

This chain uses TRBV13 with TRBJ2-3, with 11 bases that match TRBD1. Germline loops: CDR1 PRHDT, CDR2 FYEKMQ (reference sequence). The CDR3 sequence is 16 residues long. After removal of 1 base from V and 5 bases from J, the junction contained 5 bases not matched to a gene. The CDR3 DNA reads as TGTGCCAGCAGCTTAGCCGGGACAGGGGGTAGAGATACGCAGTATTTT. This encodes CASSLAGTGGRDTQYF.

The chain uses TRBV9 and TRBJ1-2; TRBD1 matches at 10 bases. Germline assignment: CDR1 SGDLS and CDR2 YYNGEE. V trimming: 4 bases; J trimming: 4 bases; junction bases outside the gene matches: 10. The CDR3 runs to 16 residues. This chain's CDR3 is CASSQSGTGVAYGYTF. CDR3 sequence (DNA): TGTGCCAGCAGCCAATCCGGGACAGGGGTCGCCTATGGCTACACCTTC.

The chain links TRBV13 to TRBJ1-1, with a tentative D call TRBD1 (5 bases). Germline V lookup: CDR1 PRHDT, CDR2 FYEKMQ (reference sequence). Trimming took off 8 bases at V and 10 bases at J, with 23 bases between the two ends. This CDR3 comprises 14 residues. In DNA form, the CDR3 reads TGTGCCAGCCGGTCCCAGGGTCCGACACTGGGAGCTTTCTTT. Translating gives CASRSQGPTLGAFF. The variable domain in full, with the rest retrieved from reference TRBV13 and TRBJ1-1, is AAGVIQSPRHLIKEKRETATLKCYPIPRHDTVYWYQQGPGQDPQFLISFYEKMQSDKGSIPDRFSAQQFSDYHSELNMSSLELGDSALYFCASRSQGPTLGAFFGQGTRLTVV.

The rearrangement uses TRBV18 and TRBJ2-5; 11 bases are a match to TRBD2. The CDR3 totals 19 residues. Trimming removed 3 bases from V and 4 bases from J; junction bases left unmatched: 16. CDR1 KGHSH and CDR2 LQKENI come from the germline V gene. The CDR3 loop is CASSPGTGASGRQVETQYF. DNA for the CDR3: TGTGCCAGCTCACCCGGGACAGGAGCTAGCGGGAGGCAAGTAGAGACCCAGTACTTC.

Worth noting for this clone: Other DNA sequences from this sample encode an identical CDR3 as well. The rearrangement joins TRBV5-4 to TRBJ2-5; 9 bases agree with TRBD2. Germline V gives CDR1 SGHNT, CDR2 YYREEE (reference sequence). J gave up 5 bases and V 2 bases, and 1 base lay outside the gene matches. CDR3 size: 13 residues. CDR3 in amino acids: CASSLAGGETQYF. The CDR3 nucleotides are TGTGCCAGCAGCTTAGCGGGAGGCGAGACCCAGTACTTC.

The chain recombines TRBV5-6 with TRBJ2-5; 9 bases are shared with TRBD1. The length of the CDR3 is 15 residues. The germline CDR1 and CDR2 sequences are SGHDT and YYEEEE. V gave up 4 bases and J gave up 5 bases; unmatched junction bases: 9. In nucleotides, the CDR3 is TGTGCCAGCAGCGCACGGACAGGGGCGCCGGAGACCCAGTACTTC. It yields the protein CASSARTGAPETQYF. The whole variable domain, filled in from reference TRBV5-6 and TRBJ2-5, reads DAGVTQSPTHLIKTRGQQVTLRCSPKSGHDTVSWYQQALGQGPQFIFQYYEEEERQRGNFPDRFSGHQFPNYSSELNVNALLLGDSALYLCASSARTGAPETQYFGPGTRLLVL.

The CDR3 region has the DNA TGTGCCAGCAGCTTAAAGTCAGGCGGTACCGCCTACAATGAGCAGTTCTTC. Protein: CASSLKSGGTAYNEQFF. The chain uses TRBV7-2 and TRBJ2-1; no clear D gene. V was pared by 2 bases and J by 2 bases, with 16 bases between. The CDR3 has 17 amino acids. The germline V gene encodes CDR1 SGHTA and CDR2 FQGNSA. The complete variable domain, with remaining parts taken from reference TRBV7-2 and TRBJ2-1, reads GAGVSQSPSNKVTEKGKDVELRCDPISGHTALYWYRQSLGQGLEFLIYFQGNSAPDKSGLPSDRFSAERTGGSVSTLTIQRTQQEDSAVYLCASSLKSGGTAYNEQFFGPGTRLTVL.

The chain combines TRBV5-5 with TRBJ1-4; D is possibly TRBD1 (6 bases). The CDR3 sequence is 14 residues long. Germline V gives CDR1 SGHKS, CDR2 YYEKEE (reference sequence). Trimming took off 7 bases at V and 5 bases at J, with 15 bases between the two ends. The CDR3 DNA sequence: TGTGCCAGCCGAGGGGGACCGCCGAATGAAAAACTGTTTTTT. This sequence encodes CASRGGPPNEKLFF.

The chain couples TRBV9 to TRBJ2-5, with D uncertain. V lost 3 bases, J lost 1 base, and 13 bases lay in between. This CDR3 is 15 amino acids long. Germline V gene sequence: CDR1 SGDLS, CDR2 YYNGEE. Written as DNA, the CDR3 is TGTGCCAGCAGCGACCCTAGGAACCTCCAAGAGACCCAGTACTTC. It translates to CASSDPRNLQETQYF.

This clone was detected once. V is TRBV7-8 and J is TRBJ1-5, with 7 bases aligning to TRBD1. The CDR3 consists of 17 residues. CDR1 and CDR2 (germline): SGHVS, FQNEAQ. The V gene end was trimmed by 3 bases and the J gene end by 0 bases; junction bases not matched to a gene: 8. CDR3: CASSLLPRGASNQPQHF. Written as DNA, the CDR3 is TGTGCCAGCAGCTTGCTTCCCAGGGGGGCTAGCAATCAGCCCCAGCATTTT.

The rearrangement joins TRBV29-1 to TRBJ1-6; D gene unclear. V lost 4 bases and J 6 bases, leaving 10 bases between the germline ends. CDR1 and CDR2 (germline): SQVTM, ANQGSEA. The CDR3 contains 13 residues. The CDR3, as DNA: TGCAGCGTTGCTACTGACACTAATTCACCCCTCCACTTT. Amino acids: CSVATDTNSPLHF. Filled out from reference TRBV29-1 and TRBJ1-6, the complete variable domain reads SAVISQKPSRDICQRGTSLTIQCQVDSQVTMMFWYRQQPGQSLTLIATANQGSEATYESGFVIDKFPISRPNLTFSTLTVSNMSPEDSSIYLCSVATDTNSPLHFGNGTRLTVT.

The chain recombines TRBV27 with TRBJ1-1, with 10 bases that match TRBD1. The J segment lost 0 bases and the V segment lost 5 bases, leaving 9 bases of the junction unmatched. This CDR3 region has 17 residues. Germline CDR1 and CDR2: MNHEY and SMNVEV (reference sequence). The DNA for the CDR3 is TGTGCCAGCAGTCCTCCCGGGACAGGGGCAATGAACACTGAAGCTTTCTTT. It encodes CASSPPGTGAMNTEAFF.

The V call is TRBV19, the J call TRBJ2-2; D is possibly TRBD2 (6 bases). The germline V and J ends were trimmed by 3 bases and 1 base, with 9 bases remaining between them. The germline gives CDR1 LNHDA, CDR2 SQIVND (reference sequence). The CDR3 is made up of 15 amino acids. CDR3 sequence (DNA): TGTGCCAGTAGTATTGCGGGGCGGAACACCGGGGAGCTGTTTTTT. This gives the protein CASSIAGRNTGELFF.

V is TRBV7-2 and J is TRBJ2-7, with 7 nucleotides matching TRBD1. Trimming at V came to 1 base and at J to 3 bases, leaving 9 bases not matched to a gene. Germline V gene data show CDR1 as SGHTA and CDR2 as FQGNSA. The CDR3 is made up of 16 amino acids. CDR3 in amino acids: CASSLGSGTVLYEQYF. Here the CDR3 DNA reads TGTGCCAGCAGCTTAGGCTCCGGGACAGTCCTCTACGAGCAGTACTTC.

J is TRBJ2-2 and V is TRBV6-5; D is unresolved. CDR1 MNHEY and CDR2 SVGAGI come from the germline V gene. This CDR3 is built from 14 residues. Trimming took 7 bases from V and 4 from J, leaving 13 bases between them. The CDR3 sequence: CASTKGMGTGELFF. In DNA form, the CDR3 reads TGTGCCAGCACTAAAGGGATGGGCACCGGGGAGCTGTTTTTT.

This sequence joins TRBV29-1 and TRBJ1-1, with D perhaps matching TRBD1 (6 bases). V was shortened by 2 bases and J by 10 bases, with 23 bases between the two germline ends. The CDR3 contains 15 residues. Per the germline V gene, CDR1 is SQVTM and CDR2 is ANQGSEA. As DNA, the CDR3 is TGCAGCGTTGAAAATGGCGGCAGACAGGCCGATCCAGCTTTCTTT. Its protein is CSVENGGRQADPAFF.

The rearrangement uses TRBV6-5 and TRBJ1-1; D remains ambiguous. The CDR3 is 15 amino acids. Germline CDR1 and CDR2: MNHEY and SVGAGI. V was clipped by 0 bases and J by 3 bases, with 11 bases between them. The chain's CDR3 is CASSYSIREDTEAFF. The CDR3 nucleotides read TGTGCCAGCAGTTACTCGATTAGGGAGGACACTGAAGCTTTCTTT.

This clone has just one count. The V gene is TRBV2, the J gene TRBJ2-5; D uncertain. The germline gives CDR1 SNHLY, CDR2 FYNNEI. The V end was cut by 8 bases, the J end by 4 bases, with 11 bases between. CDR3 size: 12 residues. The CDR3 loop is CASFEAPETQYF. The DNA of the CDR3 is TGTGCCAGCTTTGAGGCCCCAGAGACCCAGTACTTC.

This clone was found a few times. The gene calls are TRBV5-4 and TRBJ2-1; TRBD2 matches at 15 bases. The CDR3 has 17 residues. In germline, CDR1 is SGHNT, CDR2 YYREEE (reference sequence). V shed 4 bases, J shed 4 bases, and the junction held 6 bases outside the gene matches. This CDR3 is CASSPGLAGGRYNEQFF. The CDR3 coding sequence is TGTGCCAGCAGCCCCGGACTAGCGGGAGGGCGGTACAATGAGCAGTTCTTC.

This chain connects TRBV19 to TRBJ1-4; D is undetermined. CDR1 LNHDA and CDR2 SQIVND come from the germline V gene (reference sequence). With 6 bases removed from V and 0 bases from J, the gap between germline ends came to 14 bases. The CDR3 is made up of 16 amino acids. The CDR3 DNA sequence: TGTGCCAGTAGGCTGAGGAGTGATGCAACTAATGAAAAACTGTTTTTT. It specifies CASRLRSDATNEKLFF.

This chain uses TRBV6-1 with TRBJ2-5, with 10 bases that match TRBD1. The CDR3 contains 15 residues. Unmatched junction bases numbered 3, after V lost 4 bases and J lost 1 base. Looked up from germline, CDR1 is MNHNS and CDR2 is SASEGT. The CDR3 DNA follows: TGTGCCAGCAGTGTACGGACAGGGGGCCAAGAGACCCAGTACTTC. Amino acids: CASSVRTGGQETQYF.

The chain has TRBV6-6 and TRBJ2-3; the D gene is possibly TRBD2 (6 bases). From germline, CDR1 is MNHNY and CDR2 SVGAGI (reference sequence). Trimming cost V 2 bases and J 0 bases, with 12 bases left between them. The CDR3 contains 16 residues. CDR3 loop: CASSYGDSTSTDTQYF. CDR3 coding DNA: TGTGCCAGCAGTTACGGGGACTCAACTAGCACAGATACGCAGTATTTT.

The chain carries TRBV6-5 and TRBJ2-7, with D possibly being TRBD1 (6 bases). The CDR3 length is 14 residues. CDR1 is MNHEY, CDR2 SVGAGI, per germline. V lost 5 bases and J 0 bases, leaving 11 bases between the germline ends. The CDR3 loop reads CASSELGGSYEQYF. CDR3 nucleotide sequence: TGTGCCAGCAGTGAGCTAGGGGGCTCCTACGAGCAGTACTTC.

The CDR3 coding sequence is TGTGCCAGCAGCTCCCCGGGACTAGCCCGGAATGAGCAGTTCTTC. This codes for CASSSPGLARNEQFF. This sequence joins TRBV5-4 and TRBJ2-1, with 9 bases lining up with TRBD2. CDR1 SGHNT and CDR2 YYREEE come from the germline V gene (reference sequence). J was trimmed by 7 bases and V by 3 bases; bases with no gene match: 8. CDR3 length: 15 residues.